These 26 T cell receptor beta chains came from one sample sequenced in a study of blood T cell repertoires in COVID-19. The repertoire was sequenced with immunoSEQ multiplex PCR; TCRdb's copy has only in-frame clones and lacks some. The sample lists fewer than 200,000 clones, about four fifths occurring once. Source material: peripheral blood. Receptor source: a woman aged 60-75 years with COVID-19, enrolled during active disease.

The chain joins TRBV28 to TRBJ2-7; perhaps TRBD1 as D (6 bases). CDR3 length: 12 amino acids. The germline V gene has CDR1 MDHEN and CDR2 SYDVKM. The V gene lost 4 bases and the J gene lost 12 bases, with 16 bases spanning the gap. DNA for the CDR3: TGTGCCAGCAGTTCTTCCAACAGGGTGGTGTACGTC. Its protein product is CASSSSNRVVYV.

V usage is TRBV18 and J usage is TRBJ2-7, with D possibly TRBD2 on 6 matching bases. Germline lookup yields CDR1 KGHSH and CDR2 LQKENI. This CDR3 contains 17 residues. V gave up 6 bases and J gave up 4 bases, with 25 bases separating them. CDR3 region: CASSFSGAAVEGYEQYV. As DNA, the CDR3 is TGTGCCAGCTCGTTTAGTGGGGCGGCGGTGGAGGGGTACGAGCAGTACGTC.

This clone has a handful of counts. The J gene is TRBJ2-5, the V gene TRBV13, with TRBD1 matching 7 bases. V trimming: 4 bases; J trimming: 2 bases; junction bases outside the gene matches: 7. The CDR3 is 15 amino acids. The germline CDR1 and CDR2 sequences are PRHDT and FYEKMQ (reference sequence). CDR3 coding DNA: TGTGCCAGCAGCTCCCCACGACAGGGACAAGAGACCCAGTACTTC. Protein product: CASSSPRQGQETQYF. Combining the CDR3 with reference TRBV13 and TRBJ2-5 gives the whole variable domain AAGVIQSPRHLIKEKRETATLKCYPIPRHDTVYWYQQGPGQDPQFLISFYEKMQSDKGSIPDRFSAQQFSDYHSELNMSSLELGDSALYFCASSSPRQGQETQYFGPGTRLLVL.

CDR3 bases: TGTGCCAGCAGTGAAGATATCGGGACCCAGTACTTC. As protein: CASSEDIGTQYF. V and J are TRBV6-1 and TRBJ2-5, with D hard to call. CDR3 size: 12 residues. Deletions cut 1 base from V and 7 bases from J, with 7 bases between. Germline values: CDR1 MNHNS, CDR2 SASEGT.

V is TRBV19 and J is TRBJ2-2, with 9 bases identical to TRBD2. Looked up from germline, CDR1 is LNHDA and CDR2 is SQIVND (reference sequence). This CDR3 has 14 amino acids. Unmatched junction bases numbered 3, after V lost 5 bases and J lost 5 bases. CDR3 nucleotide sequence: TGTGCCAGTAGTGAGCGGGGGGAGACCGGGGAGCTGTTTTTT. Translated: CASSERGETGELFF. The variable domain in full, with the rest retrieved from reference TRBV19 and TRBJ2-2, is DGGITQSPKYLFRKEGQNVTLSCEQNLNHDAMYWYRQDPGQGLRLIYYSQIVNDFQKGDIAEGYSVSREKKESFPLTVTSAQKNPTAFYLCASSERGETGELFFGEGSRLTVL.

The DNA for the CDR3 is TGTGCCAGTAGTACCCCCAACAGGGGAGAGAGCTCTGGGGCCAACGTCCTGACTTTC. It encodes CASSTPNRGESSGANVLTF. V gene TRBV19 combines with J gene TRBJ2-6; 7 nucleotides match TRBD1. This CDR3 has 19 amino acids. Trimming cost V 4 bases and J 0 bases; bases outside gene matches: 12. Germline CDR1 reads LNHDA; CDR2 reads SQIVND (reference sequence).

The V call is TRBV19, the J call TRBJ2-3; 13 bases line up with TRBD2. Germline CDR1 is LNHDA and CDR2 is SQIVND (reference sequence). The CDR3 covers 16 residues. V lost 7 bases and J lost 5; bases outside the gene matches: 9. CDR3 amino acids: CASKLLAGGNVDTQYF. CDR3 nucleotide sequence: TGTGCCAGTAAACTACTAGCGGGAGGGAATGTAGATACGCAGTATTTT.

This sequence joins TRBV25-1 and TRBJ1-4, with TRBD1 matching 8 bases. The CDR3 loop spans 15 amino acids. From germline, CDR1 is MGHDK and CDR2 SYGVNS. The ends lost 2 bases at V and 8 bases at J; junction bases unmatched: 7. The CDR3 DNA reads TGTGCCAGCAGTGAACACGCAGGGGGCTGGGAAAAACTGTTTTTT. This translates into CASSEHAGGWEKLFF.

This sequence joins TRBV27 and TRBJ2-7; maybe TRBD2 (5 bases). V lost 5 bases and J 0 bases, leaving 8 bases between the germline ends. This CDR3 is 13 amino acids long. CDR1 is MNHEY and CDR2 is SMNVEV in the germline V gene (reference sequence). CDR3 in DNA: TGTGCCAGCAGTAAAGGGAGCTCCTACGAGCAGTACTTC. Its protein is CASSKGSSYEQYF.

V is TRBV18 and J is TRBJ2-2, with 12 bases lining up with TRBD2. The CDR3 contains 16 residues. V shed 6 bases, J shed 3 bases, and the junction held 5 bases outside the gene matches. Per germline, CDR1 KGHSH and CDR2 LQKENI. The CDR3 is CASSSLAGGDTGELFF. Written as DNA, the CDR3 is TGTGCCAGCTCCTCACTAGCGGGAGGCGACACCGGGGAGCTGTTTTTT.

V and J are TRBV28 and TRBJ2-1, with 11 bases lining up with TRBD2. Losses at the gene ends were 6 bases for V and 7 bases for J; bases not matched to a gene: 11. This CDR3 contains 16 residues. Germline V CDR1 and CDR2: MDHEN, SYDVKM. This chain's CDR3 is CASSRTGSGRGNEQFF. CDR3 coding DNA: TGTGCCAGCAGCCGTACGGGTAGCGGGAGGGGTAATGAGCAGTTCTTC.

This clone was recorded only once. The CDR3 here is CASSPSGFGKNIQYF. The CDR3 nucleotides read TGTGCCAGCTCACCCTCAGGGTTCGGCAAAAACATTCAGTACTTC. The V call is TRBV18, the J call TRBJ2-4; a weak D match, TRBD1 (5 bases). The V end was cut by 3 bases, the J end by 3 bases, with 12 bases between. Looked up from germline, CDR1 is KGHSH and CDR2 is LQKENI. CDR3 length: 15 residues.

Here the CDR3 reads CASRVGSSGSYGYTF. The CDR3 coding sequence is TGTGCCAGCCGAGTGGGTTCTTCAGGGTCCTATGGCTACACCTTC. This chain connects TRBV5-4 to TRBJ1-2; perhaps TRBD1 as D (5 bases). Trimming took off 7 bases at V and 4 bases at J, with 20 bases between the two ends. This CDR3 spans 15 amino acids. Germline assignment: CDR1 SGHNT and CDR2 YYREEE (reference sequence). The full variable domain, completed using reference TRBV5-4 and TRBJ1-2, is ETGVTQSPTHLIKTRGQQVTLRCSSQSGHNTVSWYQQALGQGPQFIFQYYREEENGRGNFPPRFSGLQFPNYSSELNVNALELDDSALYLCASRVGSSGSYGYTFGSGTRLTVV.

This clone showed up just once. V usage is TRBV9 and J usage is TRBJ1-2, with D hard to call. Germline loops: CDR1 SGDLS, CDR2 YYNGEE. Trimming shortened V by 0 bases and J by 2 bases, and 11 bases separated the two germline ends. CDR3 length equals 15 residues. The DNA for the CDR3 is TGTGCCAGCAGCGTAGTGGAGGGATCCAACTATGGCTACACCTTC. It yields the protein CASSVVEGSNYGYTF.

The chain employs TRBV19 and TRBJ2-1; tentative D call: TRBD2 (6 bases). V was clipped by 7 bases and J by 4 bases, with 20 bases between them. Germline V gene lookup returns CDR1 LNHDA and CDR2 SQIVND (reference sequence). The CDR3 spans 16 residues. This chain's CDR3 is CASMISGVNPYNEQFF. CDR3 DNA: TGTGCCAGTATGATCTCGGGGGTGAATCCTTACAATGAGCAGTTCTTC.

The J gene is TRBJ1-3, the V gene TRBV19; no clear D gene. Trimming shortened V by 8 bases and J by 8 bases, and 19 bases separated the two germline ends. Germline assignment: CDR1 LNHDA and CDR2 SQIVND (reference sequence). CDR3 length: 14 amino acids. As DNA, the CDR3 is TGTGCCAGTCGCTCCCTCCTGACCGGAGACACCATATATTTT. Translation gives CASRSLLTGDTIYF.

J is TRBJ2-5 and V is TRBV28; 8 bases match TRBD2. The length of the CDR3 is 15 residues. The V gene end was trimmed by 3 bases and the J gene end by 1 base; junction bases not matched to a gene: 4. Germline loops: CDR1 MDHEN, CDR2 SYDVKM. The CDR3 loop is CASSFLRGGQETQYF. CDR3 in DNA: TGTGCCAGCAGTTTCTTACGGGGGGGCCAAGAGACCCAGTACTTC.

The CDR3 protein is CASTSATALIDSEKLFF. CDR3 nucleotides: TGTGCCAGCACCTCCGCGACTGCCCTAATCGATAGTGAAAAACTGTTTTTT. The chain is built from TRBV2 and TRBJ1-4; D remains ambiguous. Germline values: CDR1 SNHLY, CDR2 FYNNEI. Trimming cost V 7 bases and J 7 bases, with 25 bases left between them. The CDR3 runs to 17 residues. Full variable domain (outside the CDR3, taken from reference TRBV2 and TRBJ1-4): EPEVTQTPSHQVTQMGQEVILRCVPISNHLYFYWYRQILGQKVEFLVSFYNNEISEKSEIFDDQFSVERPDGSNFTLKIRSTKLEDSAMYFCASTSATALIDSEKLFFGSGTQLSVL.

The chain carries TRBV6-7 and TRBJ2-7; possible D gene TRBD1, 7 bases. TRBV6-7 is assigned to the ORF class and has an uncertain function. The CDR3 sequence is 14 residues long. V was clipped by 4 bases and J by 4 bases, with 14 bases between them. The CDR3 DNA reads as TGTGCCAGCAGTTCCCGACAGGGAGGATACGAGCAGTACGTC. Translation gives CASSSRQGGYEQYV.

The chain combines TRBV29-1 with TRBJ2-3; 8 bases are shared with TRBD1. The CDR3 loop spans 14 amino acids. Germline trimming cut 6 bases from V and 3 bases from J; bases unmatched to any gene: 8. Germline CDR1 is SQVTM and CDR2 is ANQGSEA. The CDR3 DNA is TGCAGCGTGGTACAGGGGGTCGCAACAGATACGCAGTATTTT. It yields the protein CSVVQGVATDTQYF.

The chain joins TRBV9 to TRBJ2-5, with 7 bases identical to TRBD1. From germline, CDR1 is SGDLS and CDR2 YYNGEE. V lost 0 bases and J lost 1; bases outside the gene matches: 6. This CDR3 contains 16 residues. The CDR3 DNA is TGTGCCAGCAGCGTAGGGGGACAGACAGGCCAAGAGACCCAGTACTTC. Protein product: CASSVGGQTGQETQYF.

This clone was counted between two and nine times. The chain uses TRBV5-1 and TRBJ2-5; 7 bases align to TRBD1. The V gene's germline CDR1 is SGHRS and CDR2 YFSETQ. The length of the CDR3 is 15 residues. Trimming cost V 2 bases and J 2 bases; bases outside gene matches: 6. CDR3 residues: CASSFDGRGQETQYF. CDR3 nucleotide sequence: TGCGCCAGCAGCTTTGACGGCAGGGGGCAAGAGACCCAGTACTTC.

There are many counts of this clone. The chain employs TRBV5-5 and TRBJ1-4, with TRBD1 as a possible D gene (5 bases). This CDR3 is built from 14 residues. In germline, CDR1 is SGHKS, CDR2 YYEKEE (reference sequence). Trimming stripped 0 bases from V and 8 bases from J, with 11 bases between. The CDR3 nucleotides read TGTGCCAGCAGCTTGGCGCAGGGTAGGGAAAAACTGTTTTTT. It yields the protein CASSLAQGREKLFF.

This sequence joins TRBV12-3 or TRBV12-4 and TRBJ1-2; no definite D call. CDR3 length equals 12 residues. Trimming stripped 3 bases from V and 8 bases from J, with 10 bases between. The CDR3 loop reads CASSFTGVGYTF. The CDR3 DNA reads TGTGCCAGCAGTTTTACCGGGGTGGGCTACACCTTC.

The chain uses TRBV3-1 (or the pseudogene TRBV3-2) and TRBJ2-5; 8 bases are a match to TRBD2. The germline V gene has CDR1 LGHDT and CDR2 YNNKEL (reference sequence). Unmatched junction bases numbered 14, after V lost 0 bases and J lost 2 bases. The CDR3 loop spans 19 amino acids. This CDR3 reads CASSQDRRRQRGLQETQYF. The CDR3 bases are TGTGCCAGCAGCCAAGATCGGAGGCGGCAGCGGGGGCTACAAGAGACCCAGTACTTC.

The rearrangement joins TRBV10-2 to TRBJ2-5, with 10 bases identical to TRBD2. CDR3 length: 14 residues. Germline-derived CDR1 and CDR2 are WSHSY and SAAADI. Trimming at V came to 6 bases and at J to 4 bases, leaving 5 bases not matched to a gene. CDR3 protein: CASRSGGAGETQYF. The CDR3 bases are TGCGCCAGCAGGAGCGGGGGGGCCGGAGAGACCCAGTACTTC.